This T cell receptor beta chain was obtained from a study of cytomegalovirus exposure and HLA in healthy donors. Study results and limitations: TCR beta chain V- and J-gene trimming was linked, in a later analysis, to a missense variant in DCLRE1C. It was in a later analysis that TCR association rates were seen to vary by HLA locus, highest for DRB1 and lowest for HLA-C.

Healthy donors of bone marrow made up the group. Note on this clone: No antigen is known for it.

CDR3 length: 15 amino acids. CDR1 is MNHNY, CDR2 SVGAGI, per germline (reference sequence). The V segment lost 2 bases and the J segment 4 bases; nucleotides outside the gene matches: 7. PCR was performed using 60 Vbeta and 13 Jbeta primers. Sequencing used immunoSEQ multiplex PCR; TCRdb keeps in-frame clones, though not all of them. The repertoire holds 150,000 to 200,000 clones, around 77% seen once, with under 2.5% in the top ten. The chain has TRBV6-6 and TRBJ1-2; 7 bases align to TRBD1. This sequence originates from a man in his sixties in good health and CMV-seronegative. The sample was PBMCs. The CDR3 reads CASSYGTAFGYGYTF. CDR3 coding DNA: TGTGCCAGCAGTTACGGGACAGCTTTTGGCTATGGCTACACCTTC.